This is a list of T cell receptor beta chains from one sample in a study of cytomegalovirus exposure and HLA in healthy donors. Assay: immunoSEQ multiplex PCR; the TCRdb copy retains only in-frame clones and omits some. This table holds 150,000 to 200,000 clones, just under 80% found once. The sample was PBMCs. The source is a woman aged 40 to 49 in good health and CMV-seropositive. CDR3s include the opening cysteine and the closing phenylalanine or tryptophan. D genes are given only for firm matches. Rows give clone size only sometimes, using once, few, many, or a class for an expanded clone.

CDR3 protein: CASSLRGSGGASETQYF; CDR3 DNA: TGCGCCAGCAGCTTGAGGGGTAGCGGGGGGGCATCTGAGACCCAGTACTTC; V gene: TRBV5-1; clone size: -; J gene: TRBJ2-5; D gene: TRBD2
CDR3 protein: CASSAGRSKLFF; CDR3 DNA: TGTGCCAGCAGCGCGGGCAGATCAAAACTGTTTTTT; V gene: TRBV7-2; clone size: -; J gene: TRBJ1-4; D gene: -
CDR3 protein: CASSEGQSNQPQHF; CDR3 DNA: TGTGCCAGCAGTGAGGGACAGAGCAATCAGCCCCAGCATTTT; V gene: TRBV6-1; clone size: few; J gene: TRBJ1-5; D gene: TRBD1
CDR3 protein: CSVSVVAVSYEQYF; CDR3 DNA: TGCAGCGTTTCCGTTGTAGCAGTCTCCTACGAGCAGTACTTC; V gene: TRBV29-1; clone size: -; J gene: TRBJ2-7; D gene: -
CDR3 protein: CASRGTGANGLTF; CDR3 DNA: TGTGCCAGCAGGGGTACTGGGGCCAACGGCCTGACTTTC; V gene: TRBV6-5; clone size: -; J gene: TRBJ2-6; D gene: -
CDR3 protein: CASSPQGAGDFYEQYF; CDR3 DNA: TGCGCCAGCAGCCCCCAGGGAGCGGGGGATTTTTACGAGCAGTACTTC; V gene: TRBV4-1; clone size: -; J gene: TRBJ2-7; D gene: TRBD2
CDR3 protein: CAWMGPPEGGYTF; CDR3 DNA: TGTGCCTGGATGGGGCCACCGGAGGGAGGCTACACCTTC; V gene: TRBV30; clone size: -; J gene: TRBJ1-2; D gene: -
CDR3 protein: CASSIGPSGYGYTF; CDR3 DNA: TGTGCCAGTAGTATAGGTCCGAGCGGTTATGGCTACACCTTC; V gene: TRBV19; clone size: -; J gene: TRBJ1-2; D gene: -
CDR3 protein: CASSIDFSGTGSF; CDR3 DNA: TGTGCCAGTAGTATAGATTTCTCGGGTACAGGCTCGTTT; V gene: TRBV19; clone size: -; J gene: TRBJ1-1; D gene: -
CDR3 protein: CASSWGGPGNTIYF; CDR3 DNA: TGTGCCAGCAGCTGGGGGGGGCCTGGAAACACCATATATTTT; V gene: TRBV9; clone size: -; J gene: TRBJ1-3; D gene: -
CDR3 protein: CASSVVGGGLGNTIYF; CDR3 DNA: TGTGCCAGCAGCGTAGTAGGGGGGGGCCTTGGAAACACCATATATTTT; V gene: TRBV9; clone size: -; J gene: TRBJ1-3; D gene: -
CDR3 protein: CASRPGQRGQETQYF; CDR3 DNA: TGCGCCAGCAGACCTGGACAGAGGGGTCAAGAGACCCAGTACTTC; V gene: TRBV5-1; clone size: -; J gene: TRBJ2-5; D gene: -
CDR3 protein: CASSLGRQGHGYTF; CDR3 DNA: TGTGCCAGCAGCTTAGGCCGGCAGGGCCATGGCTACACCTTC; V gene: TRBV13; clone size: -; J gene: TRBJ1-2; D gene: -
CDR3 protein: CASRRLGYYEQYF; CDR3 DNA: TGTGCCAGCAGGAGGTTAGGTTACTACGAGCAGTACTTC; V gene: TRBV6-1; clone size: few; J gene: TRBJ2-7; D gene: -
CDR3 protein: CAWSPTSGGVETQYF; CDR3 DNA: TGTGCCTGGAGTCCGACTAGCGGGGGGGTAGAGACCCAGTACTTC; V gene: TRBV30; clone size: -; J gene: TRBJ2-5; D gene: TRBD2
CDR3 protein: CASSRTAGSETQYF; CDR3 DNA: TGTGCCAGCAGCCGGACGGCGGGTTCAGAGACCCAGTACTTC; V gene: TRBV7-2; clone size: few; J gene: TRBJ2-5; D gene: -
CDR3 protein: CASSPPRVPNSGNTIYF; CDR3 DNA: TGTGCCAGCAGCCCCCCCAGGGTCCCCAACTCTGGAAACACCATATATTTT; V gene: TRBV7-2; clone size: few; J gene: TRBJ1-3; D gene: -
CDR3 protein: CASRQQGRPYEQYF; CDR3 DNA: TGTGCCAGCAGGCAACAGGGGCGGCCCTACGAGCAGTACTTC; V gene: TRBV6-5; clone size: -; J gene: TRBJ2-7; D gene: TRBD1
CDR3 protein: CAWSPGGTEAFF; CDR3 DNA: TGTGCCTGGAGTCCAGGAGGGACTGAAGCTTTCTTT; V gene: TRBV30; clone size: -; J gene: TRBJ1-1; D gene: -
CDR3 protein: CASSTAAGVEETQYF; CDR3 DNA: TGTGCCAGCAGCACCGCGGCCGGCGTTGAGGAGACCCAGTACTTC; V gene: TRBV4-2; clone size: -; J gene: TRBJ2-5; D gene: -
CDR3 protein: CASRGQYEAFF; CDR3 DNA: TGTGCCAGCAGGGGACAATATGAAGCTTTCTTT; V gene: TRBV6-5; clone size: -; J gene: TRBJ1-1; D gene: -
CDR3 protein: CASRQGMNTEAFF; CDR3 DNA: TGCGCCAGCAGACAGGGTATGAACACTGAAGCTTTCTTT; V gene: TRBV10-2; clone size: -; J gene: TRBJ1-1; D gene: -
CDR3 protein: CASSMGGRVDTQYF; CDR3 DNA: TGTGCCAGTAGTATGGGGGGGCGGGTAGATACGCAGTATTTT; V gene: TRBV19; clone size: -; J gene: TRBJ2-3; D gene: -
CDR3 protein: CASRQGWYSPLHF; CDR3 DNA: TGTGCCAGCAGGCAGGGGTGGTATTCACCCCTCCACTTT; V gene: TRBV5-8; clone size: -; J gene: TRBJ1-6; D gene: -
CDR3 protein: CSVEEGQGQGYTF; CDR3 DNA: TGCAGCGTTGAAGAGGGACAGGGTCAGGGCTACACCTTC; V gene: TRBV29-1; clone size: -; J gene: TRBJ1-2; D gene: TRBD1
CDR3 protein: CASSTGTSGGKNIQYF; CDR3 DNA: TGTGCCAGCAGCACCGGGACTAGCGGGGGGAAAAACATTCAGTACTTC; V gene: TRBV9; clone size: -; J gene: TRBJ2-4; D gene: TRBD2
CDR3 protein: CASSFPGGANTGELFF; CDR3 DNA: TGCGCCAGCAGCTTCCCCGGGGGGGCCAACACCGGGGAGCTGTTTTTT; V gene: TRBV5-1; clone size: -; J gene: TRBJ2-2; D gene: TRBD2
CDR3 protein: CASSIFVAENSNQPQHF; CDR3 DNA: TGTGCCAGTAGTATCTTTGTCGCAGAAAATAGCAATCAGCCCCAGCATTTT; V gene: TRBV19; clone size: -; J gene: TRBJ1-5; D gene: -
CDR3 protein: CASSFVQGDYGYTF; CDR3 DNA: TGTGCCAGCAGCTTCGTACAGGGGGACTATGGCTACACCTTC; V gene: TRBV11-2; clone size: few; J gene: TRBJ1-2; D gene: TRBD1
CDR3 protein: CASSLSGIGANGLTF; CDR3 DNA: TGTGCCAGCAGCTTGAGTGGGATTGGGGCCAACGGCCTGACTTTC; V gene: TRBV7-9; clone size: -; J gene: TRBJ2-6; D gene: -
CDR3 protein: CASSRTTDSNEKLFF; CDR3 DNA: TGTGCCAGCAGTCGTACGACAGATTCTAATGAAAAACTGTTTTTT; V gene: TRBV6-1; clone size: -; J gene: TRBJ1-4; D gene: -
CDR3 protein: CASSSDLIRTDTQYF; CDR3 DNA: TGTGCCAGCAGCTCAGACTTAATACGGACAGATACGCAGTATTTT; V gene: TRBV11-1; clone size: once; J gene: TRBJ2-3; D gene: -
CDR3 protein: CASTPRLTGWGQPQHF; CDR3 DNA: TGTGCCAGCACCCCGCGTCTGACAGGGTGGGGACAGCCCCAGCATTTT; V gene: TRBV28; clone size: few; J gene: TRBJ1-5; D gene: TRBD1
CDR3 protein: CASSPPGTLGSPLHF; CDR3 DNA: TGTGCCAGCTCACCCCCGGGGACATTGGGGTCACCCCTCCACTTT; V gene: TRBV18; clone size: -; J gene: TRBJ1-6; D gene: -
CDR3 protein: CASSQEDYLTDTQYF; CDR3 DNA: TGTGCCAGCAGCCAAGAGGACTACCTCACAGATACGCAGTATTTT; V gene: TRBV14; clone size: -; J gene: TRBJ2-3; D gene: -
CDR3 protein: CASTTSSGSYNSPLHF; CDR3 DNA: TGTGCCAGCACCACATCGTCAGGCTCCTATAATTCACCCCTCCACTTT; V gene: TRBV27; clone size: -; J gene: TRBJ1-6; D gene: -
CDR3 protein: CASSDGVVAYEQYF; CDR3 DNA: TGTGCCAGCAGTGACGGGGTGGTGGCTTACGAGCAGTACTTC; V gene: TRBV2; clone size: -; J gene: TRBJ2-7; D gene: -
CDR3 protein: CASSVASGNTGELFF; CDR3 DNA: TGTGCCAGCAGCGTAGCCAGTGGGAACACCGGGGAGCTGTTTTTT; V gene: TRBV9; clone size: -; J gene: TRBJ2-2; D gene: -
CDR3 protein: CASSIGYRGGSSEQYF; CDR3 DNA: TGTGCCAGTAGTATTGGGTACAGGGGGGGGTCCTCCGAGCAGTACTTC; V gene: TRBV19; clone size: -; J gene: TRBJ2-7; D gene: -
CDR3 protein: CASTVGGSYEQYF; CDR3 DNA: TGTGCCAGCACGGTAGGGGGCAGCTACGAGCAGTACTTC; V gene: TRBV28; clone size: -; J gene: TRBJ2-7; D gene: TRBD1
CDR3 protein: CASSSPRGHTDTQYF; CDR3 DNA: TGTGCCAGCAGTTCCCCCAGGGGACACACAGATACGCAGTATTTT; V gene: TRBV27; clone size: -; J gene: TRBJ2-3; D gene: -
CDR3 protein: CSARSYWAFF; CDR3 DNA: TGCAGTGCTAGAAGTTACTGGGCTTTCTTT; V gene: TRBV20-1; clone size: -; J gene: TRBJ1-1; D gene: -
CDR3 protein: CASSSDRGNIQPQAFF; CDR3 DNA: TGTGCCAGCAGCTCAGACAGGGGTAATATTCAACCTCAAGCTTTCTTT; V gene: TRBV7-3; clone size: -; J gene: TRBJ1-1; D gene: TRBD1
CDR3 protein: CASRTYRDGLSQAFF; CDR3 DNA: TGTGCCAGCAGGACTTACAGGGATGGTTTGTCTCAAGCTTTCTTT; V gene: TRBV27; clone size: -; J gene: TRBJ1-1; D gene: -
CDR3 protein: CASSLRGTGNTIYF; CDR3 DNA: TGTGCCAGCAGCTTACGAGGGACTGGAAACACCATATATTTT; V gene: TRBV11-1; clone size: once; J gene: TRBJ1-3; D gene: -
CDR3 protein: CASNRGVGETQYF; CDR3 DNA: TGTGCCAGCAACCGGGGGGTAGGGGAGACCCAGTACTTC; V gene: TRBV6-5; clone size: -; J gene: TRBJ2-5; D gene: TRBD2
CDR3 protein: CASSQEGDGYTF; CDR3 DNA: TGCGCCAGCAGCCAAGAAGGGGATGGCTACACCTTC; V gene: TRBV4-1; clone size: few; J gene: TRBJ1-2; D gene: -
CDR3 protein: CASSYVGLGQGRGVYTF; CDR3 DNA: TGTGCCAGCAGTTACGTTGGCTTGGGACAGGGGCGAGGTGTCTACACCTTC; V gene: TRBV28; clone size: -; J gene: TRBJ1-2; D gene: TRBD1
CDR3 protein: CASSSLGGEQTGELFF; CDR3 DNA: TGTGCCAGCAGCTCCCTCGGGGGAGAACAGACCGGGGAGCTGTTTTTT; V gene: TRBV5-6; clone size: once; J gene: TRBJ2-2; D gene: -
CDR3 protein: CASSPGGDEQYF; CDR3 DNA: TGTGCCAGCAGCCCCGGCGGAGACGAGCAGTACTTC; V gene: TRBV9; clone size: -; J gene: TRBJ2-7; D gene: -
CDR3 protein: CAWSVITPGGSPYEQYF; CDR3 DNA: TGTGCCTGGAGTGTAATCACCCCAGGGGGGAGCCCCTACGAGCAGTACTTC; V gene: TRBV30; clone size: -; J gene: TRBJ2-7; D gene: -
CDR3 protein: CASSLSGLAGDTQYF; CDR3 DNA: TGCGCCAGCAGCCTCTCCGGACTAGCGGGGGATACGCAGTATTTT; V gene: TRBV5-1; clone size: -; J gene: TRBJ2-3; D gene: TRBD2
CDR3 protein: CASSVEGVEAFF; CDR3 DNA: TGTGCCAGCAGCGTAGAGGGGGTTGAAGCTTTCTTT; V gene: TRBV9; clone size: -; J gene: TRBJ1-1; D gene: -
CDR3 protein: CASSKRTAEAFF; CDR3 DNA: TGTGCCAGCAGTAAACGGACAGCTGAAGCTTTCTTT; V gene: TRBV5-4; clone size: once; J gene: TRBJ1-1; D gene: -
CDR3 protein: CASSTYSLNTEAFF; CDR3 DNA: TGTGCCAGTAGTACGTACAGCTTGAACACTGAAGCTTTCTTT; V gene: TRBV19; clone size: -; J gene: TRBJ1-1; D gene: -
CDR3 protein: CASSSAGIQPQHF; CDR3 DNA: TGTGCCAGCAGTTCAGCGGGGATCCAGCCCCAGCATTTT; V gene: TRBV28; clone size: -; J gene: TRBJ1-5; D gene: -
CDR3 protein: CASSIDRREETQYF; CDR3 DNA: TGTGCCAGTAGTATAGATCGCAGGGAAGAGACCCAGTACTTC; V gene: TRBV19; clone size: few; J gene: TRBJ2-5; D gene: -
CDR3 protein: CASSLGWGGVNEKLFF; CDR3 DNA: TGTGCCAGCAGTTTAGGTTGGGGGGGGGTTAATGAAAAACTGTTTTTT; V gene: TRBV27; clone size: once; J gene: TRBJ1-4; D gene: -
CDR3 protein: CASSYGLAGDNEQFF; CDR3 DNA: TGTGCTAGCAGCTATGGACTAGCGGGGGACAATGAGCAGTTCTTC; V gene: TRBV5-6; clone size: -; J gene: TRBJ2-1; D gene: TRBD2